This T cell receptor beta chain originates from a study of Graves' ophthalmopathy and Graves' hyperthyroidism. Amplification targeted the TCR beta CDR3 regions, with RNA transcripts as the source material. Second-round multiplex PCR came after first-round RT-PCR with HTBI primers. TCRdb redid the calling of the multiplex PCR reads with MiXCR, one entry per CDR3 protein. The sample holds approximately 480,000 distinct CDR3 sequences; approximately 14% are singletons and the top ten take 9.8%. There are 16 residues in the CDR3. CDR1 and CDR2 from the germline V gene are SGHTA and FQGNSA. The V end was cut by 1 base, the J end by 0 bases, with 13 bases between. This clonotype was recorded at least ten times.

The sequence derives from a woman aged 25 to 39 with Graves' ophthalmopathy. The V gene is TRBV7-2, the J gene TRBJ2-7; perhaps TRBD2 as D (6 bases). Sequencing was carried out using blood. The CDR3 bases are TGTGCCAGCAGCTTAGGGCGTAGCGGTTTCTCCTACGAGCAGTACTTC. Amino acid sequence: CASSLGRSGFSYEQYF.